Each of the 20 T cell receptor beta chains below was sequenced from the same sample in a study of response to subunit inactivated influenza vaccine. TCRdb itself ran the RT-PCR reads through MiXCR, one entry per CDR3 protein. Of about 570,000 distinct CDR3 sequences listed, about 11% are singletons. This sample was also put to use in a study of T cells expressing NK-cell markers. That publication notes: As the method of synthesis, 5'RACE template switching with UMIs yielded TCR beta cDNA.

The source was PBMCs from blood, collected on the day of vaccination. The source is a man aged 50 to 59 who received an inactivated influenza vaccine.

This clonotype has just a few counts. The chain joins TRBV11-1 to TRBJ1-1; the D gene is possibly TRBD1 (6 bases). The CDR3 loop spans 14 amino acids. The V gene's germline CDR1 is SGHAT and CDR2 FQDESV (reference sequence). The ends were cut back, 2 bases at V and 5 bases at J, with 12 bases in the middle. The CDR3 DNA reads as TGTGCCAGCAGCTTACAGGGGTCGCGAACTGAAGCTTTCTTT. Residues: CASSLQGSRTEAFF.

This clonotype has just a few counts. J is TRBJ1-5 and V is TRBV6-1, with no clear D. The CDR3 covers 14 residues. V shed 0 bases and J shed 1 base, with 4 bases lying between them. Germline CDR1 MNHNS, CDR2 SASEGT. CDR3 nucleotide sequence: TGTGCCAGCAGTGAAGCATGGAGCAATCAGCCCCAGCATTTT. Its translation: CASSEAWSNQPQHF.

This clonotype was found a few times. V gene TRBV7-2 combines with J gene TRBJ2-1, with no clear D. CDR1 is SGHTA and CDR2 is FQGNSA in the germline V gene. Trimming took 5 bases from V and 0 from J, leaving 14 bases between them. The CDR3 spans 16 residues. The CDR3 coding sequence is TGTGCCAGCAGCCGATTATCGGCCCTCTCCTACAATGAGCAGTTCTTC. Encoded protein: CASSRLSALSYNEQFF.

V usage is TRBV10-3 and J usage is TRBJ2-5, with D possibly being TRBD1 (6 bases). Germline CDR1 ENHRY, CDR2 SYGVKD. The CDR3 is made up of 13 amino acids. V lost 8 bases and J lost 3, with 13 bases in between. CDR3 in DNA: TGTGCCATCTCCCGGACAGATAAAGAGACCCAGTACTTC. Amino acid sequence: CAISRTDKETQYF.

This clonotype was seen at least ten times. The chain joins TRBV12-3 or TRBV12-4 to TRBJ2-1; D not certain. V gave up 5 bases and J gave up 7 bases, with 6 bases separating them. CDR3 length equals 11 residues. This CDR3 is CASSRVNEQFF. The DNA of the CDR3 is TGTGCCAGCAGTCGCGTTAATGAGCAGTTCTTC.

V gene TRBV24-1 combines with J gene TRBJ2-5, with 10 bases aligning to TRBD1. CDR1 is KGHDR, CDR2 SFDVKD, per germline. V shed 4 bases, J shed 7 bases, and the junction held 5 bases outside the gene matches. The CDR3 spans 14 residues. The CDR3 nucleotides read TGTGCCACCAGTGACACGGGACAGGGGTCGACCCAGTACTTC. Encoded protein: CATSDTGQGSTQYF.

This chain connects TRBV12-3 or TRBV12-4 to TRBJ2-1, with 9 bases fitting TRBD1. V lost 3 bases, J lost 2 bases, and 5 bases stayed unmatched. The CDR3 sequence is 16 residues long. CDR3 region: CASSLAGTGPYNEQFF. The CDR3 region has the DNA TGTGCCAGCAGTTTGGCCGGGACAGGGCCCTACAATGAGCAGTTCTTC.

In its sample, this clonotype was seen a few times. The genes are TRBV5-1 and TRBJ2-7; 11 bases fit TRBD2. Losses at the gene ends were 1 base for V and 5 bases for J; bases not matched to a gene: 5. Germline loops: CDR1 SGHRS, CDR2 YFSETQ. This CDR3 contains 15 residues. The CDR3 protein is CASSLSGTSGHEQYF. For the CDR3, the DNA is TGCGCCAGCAGCTTGTCCGGGACTAGCGGTCACGAGCAGTACTTC. Based on the CDR3 plus reference TRBV5-1 and TRBJ2-7, the full variable domain is KAGVTQTPRYLIKTRGQQVTLSCSPISGHRSVSWYQQTPGQGLQFLFEYFSETQRNKGNFPGRFSGRQFSNSRSEMNVSTLELGDSALYLCASSLSGTSGHEQYFGPGTRLTVT.

The J gene is TRBJ2-2, the V gene TRBV5-1; D uncertain. V was cut by 4 bases and J by 1 base, with 14 bases left in between. Germline CDR1 reads SGHRS; CDR2 reads YFSETQ. This CDR3 is built from 16 residues. The CDR3 loop is CASSMLRTENTGELFF. The DNA for the CDR3 is TGCGCCAGCAGCATGTTGAGGACGGAGAACACCGGGGAGCTGTTTTTT. The whole variable domain, filled in from reference TRBV5-1 and TRBJ2-2, reads KAGVTQTPRYLIKTRGQQVTLSCSPISGHRSVSWYQQTPGQGLQFLFEYFSETQRNKGNFPGRFSGRQFSNSRSEMNVSTLELGDSALYLCASSMLRTENTGELFFGEGSRLTVL.

This clonotype occurred a few times. The chain employs TRBV7-2 and TRBJ2-5; TRBD2 matches at 10 bases. Germline CDR1 is SGHTA and CDR2 is FQGNSA. V trimming: 1 base; J trimming: 1 base; junction bases outside the gene matches: 6. The CDR3 runs to 17 residues. The CDR3 protein is CASSLVASGRSQETQYF. The CDR3 DNA follows: TGTGCCAGCAGCTTAGTGGCTAGCGGGAGATCCCAAGAGACCCAGTACTTC.

CDR3 residues: CASSKDTGELFF. The DNA of the CDR3 is TGTGCCAGCTCAAAGGACACCGGGGAGCTGTTTTTT. The chain recombines TRBV7-2 with TRBJ2-2; D is unresolved. Germline-derived CDR1 and CDR2 are SGHTA and FQGNSA. CDR3 length equals 12 residues. V was clipped by 8 bases and J by 3 bases, with 7 bases between them.

The chain joins TRBV20-1 to TRBJ1-6; D call uncertain. V was cut by 3 bases and J by 1 base, with 7 bases left in between. This CDR3 contains 14 residues. Per the germline V gene, CDR1 is DFQATT and CDR2 is SNEGSKA (reference sequence). DNA of the CDR3: TGCAGTGCTAGTCAGTATTCCTATAATTCACCCCTCCACTTT. Translated: CSASQYSYNSPLHF.

This clonotype was counted at least ten times. CDR3 in DNA: TGTGCCACCAACATGGGACAGCGCGTTCAGCCCCAGCATTTT. It translates to CATNMGQRVQPQHF. The chain joins TRBV10-3 to TRBJ1-5, with TRBD1 matching 7 bases. The J segment lost 6 bases and the V segment lost 10 bases, leaving 12 bases of the junction unmatched. The CDR3 has 14 amino acids. Germline loops: CDR1 ENHRY, CDR2 SYGVKD.

This clonotype was seen more than once but under ten times. The J gene is TRBJ2-7, the V gene TRBV27, with D maybe TRBD2 (5 bases). The CDR3 consists of 12 residues. Germline V lookup: CDR1 MNHEY, CDR2 SMNVEV (reference sequence). The V end lost 11 bases, the J end lost 6 bases, and 17 bases lay between the germline ends. The CDR3 region has the DNA TGTGCCGCCCGCTCGGTCAGCGGCGAGCAGTACTTC. Protein product: CAARSVSGEQYF.

The chain employs TRBV4-2 and TRBJ2-2; D is possibly TRBD2 (6 bases). The CDR3 is 18 residues long. Trimming left V 4 bases short and J 1 base short, with 19 bases between. Germline CDR1 is LGHNA and CDR2 is YNFKEQ. CDR3 in DNA: TGTGCCAGCAGCCCCTCAGGATCCGGGACTCAGAACACCGGGGAGCTGTTTTTT. This codes for CASSPSGSGTQNTGELFF.

This clonotype turned up a few times. This chain uses TRBV19 with TRBJ2-7; D might be TRBD1 or TRBD2, each matching 6 bases. V dropped 1 base and J dropped 5 bases, with 24 bases sitting between them. The CDR3 extends over 18 amino acids. Germline V CDR1 and CDR2: LNHDA, SQIVND (reference sequence). CDR3 loop: CASSIAGPTGAPRDEQYF. The CDR3 DNA reads as TGTGCCAGTAGTATAGCCGGCCCCACGGGGGCGCCCCGGGACGAGCAGTACTTC.

Only a few counts were recorded for this clonotype. The V call is TRBV20-1, the J call TRBJ2-1; 7 bases fit TRBD2. The CDR3 contains 15 residues. The ends lost 0 bases at V and 8 bases at J; junction bases unmatched: 10. Germline CDR1 and CDR2: DFQATT and SNEGSKA (reference sequence). In DNA, the CDR3 is TGCAGTGCTAGAGAAGGAGGGAGGGCCATCGATGAGCAGTTCTTC. It specifies CSAREGGRAIDEQFF.

This clonotype has more than one count but fewer than ten. This rearrangement joins TRBV27 to TRBJ1-6, with 8 nucleotides matching TRBD1. J lost 6 bases, V lost 4 bases, and 5 bases had no gene match. Germline V lookup: CDR1 MNHEY, CDR2 SMNVEV (reference sequence). The CDR3 sequence is 15 residues long. The CDR3 sequence is CASSWWTGFNSPLHF. The CDR3 DNA reads as TGTGCCAGCAGTTGGTGGACAGGGTTTAATTCACCCCTCCACTTT.

This clonotype came up a few times. The chain employs TRBV7-2 and TRBJ2-7, with 8 bases aligning to TRBD2. V gave up 2 bases and J gave up 1 base; unmatched junction bases: 7. Germline V CDR1 and CDR2: SGHTA, FQGNSA. The CDR3 is 16 residues long. The CDR3 bases are TGTGCCAGCAGCTTACGGGGGGGTTTTGGGTCCTACGAGCAGTACTTC. Translated: CASSLRGGFGSYEQYF.

This clonotype was recorded a few times. J is TRBJ2-2 and V is TRBV7-2; 10 nucleotides align to TRBD2. CDR1 is SGHTA, CDR2 FQGNSA, per germline. The ends lost 1 base at V and 8 bases at J; junction bases unmatched: 4. CDR3 length: 15 amino acids. The CDR3 region is CASSLELAGDGELFF. Here the CDR3 DNA reads TGTGCCAGCAGCTTAGAGCTAGCGGGAGATGGGGAGCTGTTTTTT.